The 26 T cell receptor beta chains reported below all come from one sample, sequenced in a study of regulatory T cells in long-lasting Graves disease. Assembly of TCR beta libraries relied on iRepertoire HTBI primers together with Arm-PCR of CDR3 regions. MiXCR, applied by TCRdb to the multiplex PCR reads, yields one record per CDR3 protein. Of 350,000 to 500,000 distinct CDR3 sequences detected, roughly a fifth appear once; the ten largest clones hold approximately 15%. As to time point: persistent/refractory GD, antithyroid drugs over 5 years with positive TRAb. Researchers made the TCR library from RNA that was extracted from PBMCs. Sequences were derived from peripheral blood mononuclear cells (PBMCs), sampled when the disease was refractory, from a patient treated with antithyroid drugs. The receptors were sampled from a female donor with Graves disease.

This chain connects TRBV2 to TRBJ2-2; D ambiguous. This CDR3 has 14 residues. V lost 4 bases to trimming and J lost 2 bases, with 8 bases between them. Germline values: CDR1 SNHLY, CDR2 FYNNEI. The CDR3 spells CASSASLNTGELFF. As DNA, the CDR3 is TGTGCCAGCAGTGCCAGCCTTAACACCGGGGAGCTGTTTTTT.

This clonotype was seen many times. The chain joins TRBV5-1 to TRBJ1-1, with TRBD1 matching 10 bases. V lost 5 bases, J lost 5 bases, and 9 bases stayed unmatched. Germline V gives CDR1 SGHRS, CDR2 YFSETQ. This CDR3 contains 15 residues. Here the CDR3 reads CASSLRTGGGTEAFF. The CDR3 nucleotides are TGCGCCAGCAGTTTAAGGACAGGGGGAGGAACTGAAGCTTTCTTT.

This clonotype has a handful of counts. The chain has TRBV3-1 and TRBJ2-7, with TRBD2 identical over 14 bases. Germline lookup yields CDR1 LGHDT and CDR2 YNNKEL (reference sequence). The CDR3 runs 15 residues. Unmatched junction bases numbered 6, after V lost 5 bases and J lost 6 bases. CDR3 nucleotides: TGTGCCAGCAGCTTCTCCGGGACTAGCGGGAGCGAGCAGTACTTC. This gives the protein CASSFSGTSGSEQYF.

The chain couples TRBV6-1 to TRBJ2-2, with D unresolved. Looked up from germline, CDR1 is MNHNS and CDR2 is SASEGT. Deletions cut 9 bases from V and 0 bases from J, with 14 bases between. The CDR3 covers 15 residues. The CDR3, as DNA: TGTGCCAGTGCTAAGGGATATTCGAACACCGGGGAGCTGTTTTTT. Its translation is CASAKGYSNTGELFF.

The chain combines TRBV5-1 with TRBJ2-1; the D gene could be TRBD1 or TRBD2 (5 bases each). The germline V and J ends were trimmed by 1 base and 3 bases, with 14 bases remaining between them. CDR3 length: 16 residues. The V gene's germline CDR1 is SGHRS and CDR2 YFSETQ. The DNA of the CDR3 is TGCGCCAGCAGCTTGCGGGGTCAGGGACGCTACAATGAGCAGTTCTTC. Its translation: CASSLRGQGRYNEQFF.

This clonotype was found a few times. The CDR3 reads CASSQDRGRADETQYF. The CDR3 DNA reads TGCGCCAGCAGCCAAGATCGTGGGAGGGCCGATGAGACCCAGTACTTC. The chain is built from TRBV4-1 and TRBJ2-5; 7 nucleotides match TRBD2. Germline loops: CDR1 MGHRA, CDR2 YSYEKL. The CDR3 is 16 residues long. The J segment lost 5 bases and the V segment lost 0 bases, leaving 9 bases of the junction unmatched.

A few counts support this clonotype. This rearrangement joins TRBV20-1 to TRBJ2-3; 8 bases fit TRBD1. The CDR3 covers 15 residues. Trimming took 4 bases from V and 2 from J; bases not matched to a gene: 8. Germline CDR1 reads DFQATT; CDR2 reads SNEGSKA (reference sequence). The CDR3 nucleotides read TGCAGTGCTAAGTCCCCGGGACAGGACACAGATACGCAGTATTTT. Encoded protein: CSAKSPGQDTDTQYF.

This chain uses TRBV29-1 with TRBJ2-3; tentative D call: TRBD1 (6 bases). Germline lookup yields CDR1 SQVTM and CDR2 ANQGSEA. The germline V and J ends were trimmed by 3 bases and 1 base, with 14 bases remaining between them. This CDR3 spans 15 amino acids. CDR3 bases: TGCAGCGTTGACCTTAGGGGGAGAGGCACAGATACGCAGTATTTT. This encodes CSVDLRGRGTDTQYF.

This chain connects TRBV10-3 to TRBJ2-3, with 8 bases identical to TRBD2. Germline V gene lookup returns CDR1 ENHRY and CDR2 SYGVKD. This CDR3 is 14 amino acids long. V shed 4 bases and J 3 bases; nucleotides not matched to a gene: 3. DNA for the CDR3: TGTGCCATCAGTGGGACGGGGGGGACAGATACGCAGTATTTT. Translated: CAISGTGGTDTQYF.

In this sample, this clonotype turned up a few times. V gene TRBV7-9 combines with J gene TRBJ2-7, with D tentatively TRBD2 (6 bases). The V end lost 5 bases, the J end lost 2 bases, and 16 bases lay between the germline ends. The CDR3 length is 15 residues. Germline V gives CDR1 SEHNR, CDR2 FQNEAQ (reference sequence). The CDR3 spells CASSPALSGTYEQYF. The CDR3 region has the DNA TGTGCCAGCAGCCCTGCCCTTAGCGGAACCTACGAGCAGTACTTC.

This clonotype has at least ten counts. The gene calls are TRBV2 and TRBJ1-1; D is uncertain. The CDR3 loop spans 13 amino acids. CDR1 and CDR2 (germline): SNHLY, FYNNEI. Trimming stripped 3 bases from V and 5 bases from J, with 10 bases between. This CDR3 reads CASSDGEATEAFF. The CDR3, as DNA: TGTGCCAGCAGTGACGGGGAGGCTACTGAAGCTTTCTTT.

This clonotype was picked up many times. This rearrangement joins TRBV28 to TRBJ2-7, with 9 bases fitting TRBD1. This CDR3 region has 16 residues. In germline, CDR1 is MDHEN, CDR2 SYDVKM. The junction had 9 bases not matched to a gene; V was cut back by 2 bases and J by 4 bases. As DNA, the CDR3 is TGTGCCAGCAGTTTACACCGGGACAGGGTGAAGTACGAGCAGTACTTC. It codes for CASSLHRDRVKYEQYF.

The count of this clonotype is one. The chain uses TRBV19 and TRBJ2-3, with TRBD2 matching over 9 bases. V was clipped by 5 bases and J by 0 bases; unmatched bases: 6. The CDR3 loop spans 16 amino acids. CDR1 and CDR2 from the germline V gene are LNHDA and SQIVND (reference sequence). CDR3 sequence reads: CASSDLAGPSTDTQYF. The CDR3 DNA reads TGTGCCAGTAGTGATCTAGCGGGGCCTAGCACAGATACGCAGTATTTT.

As concerns this clonotype: Since a much larger clone is just one base distant, this may be a read error. This chain links TRBV2 with TRBJ1-2, with D perhaps TRBD1 (5 bases). V lost 8 bases to trimming and J lost 10 bases, with 17 bases between them. CDR1 is SNHLY, CDR2 FYNNEI, per germline. CDR3 length: 12 residues. CDR3 region: CASGATRNDYTF. As DNA, the CDR3 is TGTGCCAGCGGGGCAACACGGAATGACTACACCTTC.

J is TRBJ2-5 and V is TRBV3-1; tentative D call: TRBD2 (5 bases). Per germline, CDR1 LGHDT and CDR2 YNNKEL (reference sequence). V was cut by 1 base and J by 5 bases, with 11 bases left in between. This CDR3 spans 14 amino acids. As DNA, the CDR3 is TGTGCCAGCAGCCAAGTAGGGAGAGAGGAGACCCAGTACTTC. Protein: CASSQVGREETQYF.

In this sample, this clonotype turned up a few times. The chain carries TRBV20-1 and TRBJ1-5; no reliable D call. CDR3 length: 12 residues. Germline CDR1 DFQATT, CDR2 SNEGSKA (reference sequence). V was pared by 7 bases and J by 4 bases, with 11 bases between. The CDR3 here is CSGVARNQPQHF. The CDR3 bases are TGCAGTGGGGTGGCCAGAAATCAGCCCCAGCATTTT.

This clonotype was seen repeatedly, ten times or more. The genes are TRBV12-3 or TRBV12-4 and TRBJ2-1; 10 bases are shared with TRBD2. Trimming at V came to 1 base and at J to 0 bases, leaving 3 bases not matched to a gene. CDR3 length equals 17 residues. The DNA of the CDR3 is TGTGCCAGCAGTTTAGTAGCGGGAGGTCGCTCCTACAATGAGCAGTTCTTC. Its protein is CASSLVAGGRSYNEQFF.

This clonotype was observed a handful of times. The chain's CDR3 is CATVVGPLGTIYF. The CDR3 DNA is TGTGCCACTGTCGTTGGCCCCCTCGGCACCATATATTTT. The chain carries TRBV15 and TRBJ1-3; no firm D call. The germline V and J ends were trimmed by 9 bases and 9 bases, with 18 bases remaining between them. The germline V gene has CDR1 LNHNV and CDR2 YYDKDF (reference sequence). The CDR3 extends over 13 amino acids.

Of note for this clonotype: A much larger clone differs by one base, so this may be a read error. The chain couples TRBV29-1 to TRBJ2-5; D may be TRBD1 (6 bases). Germline CDR1 and CDR2: SQVTM and ANQGSEA. This CDR3 is 12 amino acids long. For the CDR3, the DNA is TGCGGCGTTGCAGGGGTCGCAGAGACCCAGTACTTC. Translating it yields CGVAGVAETQYF.

This clonotype was counted at least ten times. The gene calls are TRBV7-2 and TRBJ1-4; no clear D. The CDR3 consists of 14 residues. V lost 3 bases, J lost 2 bases, and 7 bases lay in between. The germline gives CDR1 SGHTA, CDR2 FQGNSA. The CDR3 here is CASSLGRTNEKLFF. CDR3 sequence (DNA): TGTGCCAGCAGCTTGGGCAGGACTAATGAAAAACTGTTTTTT.

The sample holds many counts of this clonotype. This chain links TRBV20-1 with TRBJ2-7; TRBD1 aligns across 7 bases. Losses at the gene ends were 3 bases for V and 3 bases for J; bases not matched to a gene: 8. The germline V gene has CDR1 DFQATT and CDR2 SNEGSKA (reference sequence). The CDR3 runs 14 residues. Written as DNA, the CDR3 is TGCAGTGCTAGTTACGGGACAGTTAACTACGAGCAGTACTTC. Amino acids: CSASYGTVNYEQYF.

Many counts were recorded for this clonotype. The chain is built from TRBV12-3 or TRBV12-4 and TRBJ2-7; 7 bases align to TRBD1. J was trimmed by 3 bases and V by 1 base; bases with no gene match: 9. This CDR3 has 16 residues. For the CDR3, the DNA is TGTGCCAGCAGTTTAGGGGACAGCCCCGGGGACTACGAGCAGTACTTC. Translation: CASSLGDSPGDYEQYF.

This clonotype showed up many times. The chain couples TRBV27 to TRBJ1-1; D ambiguous. The V gene lost 6 bases and the J gene lost 4 bases, with 9 bases spanning the gap. The CDR3 is made up of 12 amino acids. Germline V lookup: CDR1 MNHEY, CDR2 SMNVEV (reference sequence). CDR3 sequence (DNA): TGTGCCAGCAGCCGGGGTAGCACTGAAGCTTTCTTT. Its translation is CASSRGSTEAFF.

There are many counts of this clonotype. The genes are TRBV11-2 and TRBJ1-4, with 7 positions matching TRBD1. This CDR3 contains 15 residues. CDR1 and CDR2 from the germline V gene are SGHAT and FQNNGV. J gave up 8 bases and V 5 bases, and 11 bases lay outside the gene matches. The CDR3: CASSATGATGEKLFF. DNA of the CDR3: TGTGCCAGCAGCGCCACGGGAGCGACAGGGGAAAAACTGTTTTTT.

This clonotype was picked up a small number of times. This rearrangement joins TRBV7-2 to TRBJ1-2; D is undetermined. The CDR3 contains 15 residues. Germline V gene sequence: CDR1 SGHTA, CDR2 FQGNSA. Trimming removed 1 base at V and 3 bases at J, with 12 bases between. CDR3 nucleotide sequence: TGTGCCAGCAGCTTAGACGTCCGGGGAGACTATGGCTACACCTTC. Translation: CASSLDVRGDYGYTF.

This clonotype was counted ten times or more. This sequence joins TRBV3-1 and TRBJ1-5, with a tentative D call TRBD1 (5 bases). Deletions cut 0 bases from V and 10 bases from J, with 10 bases between. The CDR3 is 13 residues long. Germline V CDR1 and CDR2: LGHDT, YNNKEL (reference sequence). CDR3 sequence reads: CASSQDRVKPQHF. CDR3 nucleotides: TGTGCCAGCAGCCAAGACAGGGTCAAACCCCAGCATTTT.